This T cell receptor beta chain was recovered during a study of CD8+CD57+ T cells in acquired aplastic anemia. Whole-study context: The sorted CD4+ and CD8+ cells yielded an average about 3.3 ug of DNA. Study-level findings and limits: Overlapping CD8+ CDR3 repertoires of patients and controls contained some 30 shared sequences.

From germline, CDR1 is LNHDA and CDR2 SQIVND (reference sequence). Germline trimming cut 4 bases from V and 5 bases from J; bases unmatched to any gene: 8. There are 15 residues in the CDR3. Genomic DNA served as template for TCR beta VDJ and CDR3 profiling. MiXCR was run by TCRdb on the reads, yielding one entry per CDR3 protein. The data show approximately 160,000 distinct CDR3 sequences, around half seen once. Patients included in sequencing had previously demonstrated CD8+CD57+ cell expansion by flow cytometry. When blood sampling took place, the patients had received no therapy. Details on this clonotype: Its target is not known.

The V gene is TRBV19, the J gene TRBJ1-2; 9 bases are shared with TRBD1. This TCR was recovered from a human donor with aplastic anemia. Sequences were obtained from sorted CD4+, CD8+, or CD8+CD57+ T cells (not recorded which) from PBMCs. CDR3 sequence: CASSTQSTGGYGYTF. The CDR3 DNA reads TGTGCCAGTAGTACCCAATCGACAGGGGGTTATGGCTACACCTTC.